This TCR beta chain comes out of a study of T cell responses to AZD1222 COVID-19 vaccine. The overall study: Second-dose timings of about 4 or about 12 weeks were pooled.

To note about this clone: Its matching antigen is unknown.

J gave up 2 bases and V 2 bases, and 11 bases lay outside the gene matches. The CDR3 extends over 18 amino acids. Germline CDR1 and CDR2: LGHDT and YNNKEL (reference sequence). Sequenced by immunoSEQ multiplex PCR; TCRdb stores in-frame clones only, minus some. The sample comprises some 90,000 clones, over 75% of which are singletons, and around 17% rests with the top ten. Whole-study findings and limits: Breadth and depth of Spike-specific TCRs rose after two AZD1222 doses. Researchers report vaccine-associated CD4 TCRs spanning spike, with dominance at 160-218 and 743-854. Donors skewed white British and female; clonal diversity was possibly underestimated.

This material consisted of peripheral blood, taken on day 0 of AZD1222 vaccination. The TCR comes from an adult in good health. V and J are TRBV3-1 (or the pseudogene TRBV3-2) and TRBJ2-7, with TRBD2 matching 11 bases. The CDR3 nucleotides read TGTGCCAGCAGCCAATGGCAACTAGCGGGAGCAGGGACCTACGAGCAGTACTTC. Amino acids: CASSQWQLAGAGTYEQYF.